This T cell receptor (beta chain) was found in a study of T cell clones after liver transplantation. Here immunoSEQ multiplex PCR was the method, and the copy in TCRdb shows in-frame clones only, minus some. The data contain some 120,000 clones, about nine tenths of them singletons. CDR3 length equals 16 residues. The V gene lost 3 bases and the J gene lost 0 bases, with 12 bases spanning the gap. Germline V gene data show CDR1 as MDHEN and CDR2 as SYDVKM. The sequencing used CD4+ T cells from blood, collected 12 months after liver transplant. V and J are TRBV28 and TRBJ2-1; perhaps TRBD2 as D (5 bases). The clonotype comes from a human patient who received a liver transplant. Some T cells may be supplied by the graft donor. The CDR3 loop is CASSLDFRSSYNEQFF. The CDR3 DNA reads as TGTGCCAGCAGTTTGGACTTCAGATCCTCCTACAATGAGCAGTTCTTC.